Below, one T cell receptor beta chain is given with its context. This clone is a singleton in its sample. The antigen this receptor binds is unknown. Qualities for individual bases were not recorded, and no much larger clone is one base off. The data were taken from a study of PD-1 blockade in mismatch repair-deficient tumors (dated by TCRdb to 2016 to 2017). A note on the overall study: Between September 2013 and 2016, some 92 consecutive patients with about a dozen mismatch repair-deficient cancer types, all previously treated and progressing, were enrolled in the trial. Tumor-associated T cell clones in the peripheral blood of patients responding to PD-1 blockade were tracked using deep sequencing of TCR CDR3 regions.

What the authors observed across the whole study: Clones residing in the tumor, which were often undetectable in blood before treatment, expanded quickly after pembrolizumab and then contracted, generally before radiologic responses.

Libraries were built with the immunoSEQ multiplex PCR assay. TCRdb mirrors the immuneACCESS table, restricted to in-frame sequences. Some clones are absent from its copies; in checked studies, under half trace to an unresolved V gene, and the reason for the others is unknown. This sample holds 100,000 to 150,000 clones; 88% were observed only once. Jointly, the top ten make up 10% to 15% of the sample. For every enrolled patient, mismatch repair deficiency was confirmed by either polymerase chain reaction or immunohistochemistry. A few patients who responded to pembrolizumab therapy underwent TCR sequencing. The phase II trial prospectively tested pembrolizumab PD-1 blockade in advanced mismatch repair-deficient cancers regardless of tissue of origin. Peripheral blood T cell samples were collected serially, before PD-1 blockade began and at several time points afterward. Blood sampling times were expressed in weeks after the first pembrolizumab dose.

The TCR was taken from an adult with mismatch repair-deficient cancer. The sequences come from peripheral blood, collected approximately 69 weeks after starting pembrolizumab.

The bases read TGCGCCAGCAGCCTTGGACGCGCAGATACGCAGTATTTT. Its protein is CASSLGRADTQYF. Recombination linked TRBV4-1 to TRBJ2-3; the D gene is unclear. As encoded in the germline V gene, CDR1 is MGHRA while CDR2 is YSYEKL. V loses 4 bases, J loses 4 bases, and the germline ends lie 9 bases apart. Taken from cysteine to phenylalanine, the CDR3 has 13 residues. Of the read, only the CDR3 DNA is kept; its 39 bases are in frame from base 1.